Listed below are T cell receptor beta chains from one sample, sequenced in a study of cytomegalovirus exposure and HLA in healthy donors. Sequencing used immunoSEQ multiplex PCR; TCRdb keeps in-frame clones, though not all of them. The sample lists about 130,000 clones; over 60% were seen once. Specimen: PBMCs. These TCRs come from a woman aged 60-75 years in good health and CMV-seropositive. The CDR3 runs from the conserved cysteine through the conserved F or W. D genes are given only for firm matches. A clone size is listed for some rows: how often the clone was seen (once, few, many), or a class if it is expanded.

v_call: TRBV6-9; d_call: TRBD1; j_call: TRBJ1-5; clone_size: NA; cdr3_aa: CASKTRWDRTHQPQHF; cdr3_nt: TGTGCCAGCAAAACAAGGTGGGACAGGACTCATCAGCCCCAGCATTTT
v_call: TRBV9; d_call: TRBD1; j_call: TRBJ2-7; clone_size: few; cdr3_aa: CASSVGGTGEGEQYF; cdr3_nt: TGTGCCAGCAGCGTAGGGGGGACAGGGGAGGGCGAGCAGTACTTC
v_call: TRBV6-5; d_call: NA; j_call: TRBJ2-7; clone_size: few; cdr3_aa: CASSYGASAYEQYF; cdr3_nt: TGTGCCAGCAGTTACGGGGCTAGTGCCTACGAGCAGTACTTC
v_call: TRBV6-6; d_call: NA; j_call: TRBJ1-5; clone_size: NA; cdr3_aa: CASSYLGGISNQPQHF; cdr3_nt: TGTGCCAGCAGTTACTTAGGGGGTATCAGCAATCAGCCCCAGCATTTT
v_call: TRBV7-3; d_call: NA; j_call: TRBJ2-1; clone_size: NA; cdr3_aa: CASSLLLASNYNEQFF; cdr3_nt: TGTGCCAGCAGCCTCCTCCTAGCGTCCAATTACAATGAGCAGTTCTTC
v_call: TRBV4-2; d_call: NA; j_call: TRBJ2-3; clone_size: NA; cdr3_aa: CASSQEGGGATDTQYF; cdr3_nt: TGTGCCAGCAGCCAAGAAGGTGGGGGGGCCACAGATACGCAGTATTTT
v_call: TRBV21-1; d_call: NA; j_call: TRBJ2-2; clone_size: NA; cdr3_aa: CASSKTLTGDTGELFF; cdr3_nt: TGTGCCAGCAGTAAGACGCTGACAGGAGACACCGGGGAGCTGTTTTTT
v_call: TRBV4-1; d_call: NA; j_call: TRBJ1-5; clone_size: NA; cdr3_aa: CASSQESGQPQHF; cdr3_nt: TGCGCCAGCAGCCAAGAGTCCGGGCAGCCCCAGCATTTT
v_call: TRBV13; d_call: NA; j_call: TRBJ2-5; clone_size: NA; cdr3_aa: CASSLRVQETQYF; cdr3_nt: TGTGCCAGCAGCTTGCGCGTACAAGAGACCCAGTACTTC
v_call: TRBV6-4; d_call: NA; j_call: TRBJ2-3; clone_size: NA; cdr3_aa: CASSEGQGFDTQYF; cdr3_nt: TGTGCCAGCAGTGAAGGCCAGGGTTTCGATACGCAGTATTTT
v_call: TRBV29-1; d_call: NA; j_call: TRBJ2-1; clone_size: NA; cdr3_aa: CSVDGIERRSSYNEQFF; cdr3_nt: TGCAGCGTTGACGGAATCGAGCGGAGAAGCTCCTACAATGAGCAGTTCTTC
v_call: TRBV6-1; d_call: TRBD1; j_call: TRBJ1-1; clone_size: NA; cdr3_aa: CASTRGQAANTEAFF; cdr3_nt: TGTGCCAGCACCCGAGGACAGGCCGCGAACACTGAAGCTTTCTTT
v_call: TRBV7-9; d_call: NA; j_call: TRBJ1-2; clone_size: NA; cdr3_aa: CASSPSGTGDGYTF; cdr3_nt: TGTGCCAGCAGCCCCAGTGGCACGGGAGATGGCTACACCTTC
v_call: TRBV10-3; d_call: NA; j_call: TRBJ2-7; clone_size: NA; cdr3_aa: CAIMGLYEQYF; cdr3_nt: TGTGCCATCATGGGACTCTACGAGCAGTACTTC
v_call: TRBV30; d_call: NA; j_call: TRBJ1-2; clone_size: NA; cdr3_aa: CAWSTPPNYGYTF; cdr3_nt: TGTGCCTGGAGTACTCCTCCTAACTATGGCTACACCTTC
v_call: TRBV5-1; d_call: TRBD1; j_call: TRBJ1-4; clone_size: few; cdr3_aa: CASSLAAGGAANEKLFF; cdr3_nt: TGCGCCAGCAGCTTGGCCGCAGGGGGCGCGGCTAATGAAAAACTGTTTTTT
v_call: TRBV19; d_call: NA; j_call: TRBJ1-1; clone_size: once; cdr3_aa: CASSITGGPTEAFF; cdr3_nt: TGTGCCAGTAGTATTACAGGAGGGCCCACTGAAGCTTTCTTT
v_call: TRBV19; d_call: NA; j_call: TRBJ1-1; clone_size: NA; cdr3_aa: CASSIVEGMNTEAFF; cdr3_nt: TGTGCCAGTAGTATAGTGGAGGGGATGAACACTGAAGCTTTCTTT
v_call: TRBV6-5; d_call: NA; j_call: TRBJ1-3; clone_size: once; cdr3_aa: CASSTGNTIYF; cdr3_nt: TGTGCCAGCAGTACAGGAAACACCATATATTTT
v_call: TRBV10-3; d_call: TRBD2; j_call: TRBJ2-3; clone_size: once; cdr3_aa: CATTSSGGTDTQYF; cdr3_nt: TGTGCCACAACCTCTAGCGGGGGCACAGATACGCAGTATTTT
v_call: TRBV19; d_call: NA; j_call: TRBJ1-1; clone_size: NA; cdr3_aa: CASRAGTLGTTEAFF; cdr3_nt: TGTGCCAGTAGGGCAGGGACATTAGGAACCACTGAAGCTTTCTTT
v_call: TRBV4-2; d_call: TRBD1; j_call: TRBJ1-4; clone_size: few; cdr3_aa: CASSQAGGHEKLFF; cdr3_nt: TGTGCCAGCAGCCAAGCAGGGGGCCATGAAAAACTGTTTTTT
v_call: TRBV29-1; d_call: TRBD1; j_call: TRBJ1-1; clone_size: NA; cdr3_aa: CSVGGTGTVNTEAFF; cdr3_nt: TGCAGCGTTGGCGGGACAGGGACGGTGAACACTGAAGCTTTCTTT